The 32 T cell receptor beta chains listed next were all sequenced from one sample in a study of vaccination effects on CD4 cells after COVID-19. Peptide-pool stimulation followed by sequencing identified expanded antigen-specific CD4+ clonotypes in the ViraFEST assay. The culture ran for around nine days before CD4+ T cells were isolated. This person's SARS-CoV-2 infection, confirmed by PCR, occurred between March and December 2020. These TCRs' antigens remain unknown. Repertoires were generated with immunoSEQ multiplex PCR, while TCRdb's copy carries only in-frame clones and drops some. The sample comprises more than 20,000 clones, about 75% of which are singletons, and more than 15% rests with the top ten. Sample: CD4+ T cells from PBMCs cultured with SARS-CoV-2 spike peptides, taken before COVID-19 vaccination. These receptors all stem from a human donor who had a prior SARS-CoV-2 infection.

Written as DNA, the CDR3 is TGTGCCAGCAGCGTAAGTCGCCAGGGCACCTACAATGAGCAGTTCTTC. Protein: CASSVSRQGTYNEQFF. J is TRBJ2-1 and V is TRBV9; possible D gene TRBD1, 5 bases. The CDR3 contains 16 residues. Germline V CDR1 and CDR2: SGDLS, YYNGEE. Trimming pared 1 base from V and 2 bases from J, leaving 13 bases between.

Here the CDR3 DNA reads TGCGCCAGCAGCCAAGATCCGGGCGGGACCGGCTACACCTTC. Its protein product is CASSQDPGGTGYTF. V gene TRBV4-1 combines with J gene TRBJ1-2; possibly TRBD1 for D (5 bases). Germline assignment: CDR1 MGHRA and CDR2 YSYEKL. The length of the CDR3 is 14 residues. Trimming pared 0 bases from V and 8 bases from J, leaving 13 bases between.

The chain joins TRBV10-3 to TRBJ1-5; D is unclear. There are 13 residues in the CDR3. The germline V gene has CDR1 ENHRY and CDR2 SYGVKD. V was trimmed by 5 bases and J by 4 bases, leaving 9 bases between them. The CDR3 reads CAISPDGNQPQHF. DNA for the CDR3: TGTGCCATCAGTCCGGACGGGAATCAGCCCCAGCATTTT.

The chain couples TRBV15 to TRBJ2-7, with D perhaps given as TRBD1 or TRBD2 (5 bases each). Trimming took 1 base from V and 2 from J, leaving 12 bases between them. There are 15 residues in the CDR3. CDR1 is LNHNV and CDR2 is YYDKDF in the germline V gene (reference sequence). The CDR3 loop is CATSRGGTQAYEQYF. The CDR3 DNA reads TGTGCCACCAGCAGAGGGGGGACGCAGGCCTACGAGCAGTACTTC.

The chain couples TRBV24-1 to TRBJ2-2; 10 bases map to TRBD1. V trimming: 5 bases; J trimming: 6 bases; junction bases outside the gene matches: 11. The CDR3 contains 17 residues. Per the germline V gene, CDR1 is KGHDR and CDR2 is SFDVKD. The CDR3 loop reads CATSGLPRTGGAGELFF. CDR3 DNA sequence: TGTGCCACCAGTGGTTTACCCCGGACAGGGGGGGCCGGGGAGCTGTTTTTT.

The V call is TRBV6-5, the J call TRBJ2-1; TRBD2 aligns across 7 bases. Per the germline V gene, CDR1 is MNHEY and CDR2 is SVGAGI. The trim removed 4 bases at V and 3 bases at J, leaving 6 bases unmatched. The CDR3 is made up of 15 amino acids. The CDR3 bases are TGTGCCAGCAGTTTAGAGCGGGGCATCTACAATGAGCAGTTCTTC. It specifies CASSLERGIYNEQFF.

The rearrangement links TRBV7-2 to TRBJ2-3, with 11 bases aligning to TRBD1. Germline values: CDR1 SGHTA, CDR2 FQGNSA. J lost 5 bases, V lost 4 bases, and 8 bases had no gene match. CDR3 length equals 16 residues. The chain's CDR3 is CASSSGGTGGGDTQYF. In DNA, the CDR3 is TGTGCCAGCAGCTCGGGCGGGACAGGGGGGGGAGATACGCAGTATTTT.

This clone was observed a few times. J is TRBJ2-3 and V is TRBV19; D is undetermined. Germline CDR1 LNHDA, CDR2 SQIVND (reference sequence). Trimming cost V 5 bases and J 0 bases, with 9 bases left between them. This CDR3 contains 14 residues. The CDR3 sequence is CASSYSTSTDTQYF. The CDR3 bases are TGTGCCAGTAGTTACTCCACTAGCACAGATACGCAGTATTTT.

The V call is TRBV6-6, the J call TRBJ2-6; D might be TRBD1 (6 bases). This CDR3 region has 15 residues. The germline CDR1 and CDR2 sequences are MNHNY and SVGAGI (reference sequence). V lost 4 bases to trimming and J lost 2 bases, with 9 bases between them. The CDR3 is CASSSSGAGANVLTF. The CDR3 DNA reads as TGTGCCAGCAGTTCGTCAGGGGCTGGGGCCAACGTCCTGACTTTC.

The chain links TRBV5-1 to TRBJ2-7; 13 bases line up with TRBD2. With 4 bases clipped from V and 7 bases from J, the junction kept 8 bases outside the gene matches. The CDR3 sequence is 15 residues long. Germline lookup yields CDR1 SGHRS and CDR2 YFSETQ. For the CDR3, the DNA is TGCGCCAGCAGCCAAGGACTAGCGGGAGTTTATGAGCAGTACTTC. Residues: CASSQGLAGVYEQYF. Full variable domain (remainder filled in from reference TRBV5-1 and TRBJ2-7): KAGVTQTPRYLIKTRGQQVTLSCSPISGHRSVSWYQQTPGQGLQFLFEYFSETQRNKGNFPGRFSGRQFSNSRSEMNVSTLELGDSALYLCASSQGLAGVYEQYFGPGTRLTVT.

In its sample, this clone was seen a few times. The rearrangement links TRBV18 to TRBJ2-2, with unresolved D. Trimming shortened V by 8 bases and J by 1 base, and 5 bases separated the two germline ends. Looked up from germline, CDR1 is KGHSH and CDR2 is LQKENI. The CDR3 consists of 12 residues. The DNA for the CDR3 is TGTGCCAGCGGGATGAACACCGGGGAGCTGTTTTTT. Protein product: CASGMNTGELFF.

The V and J genes are TRBV12-3 or TRBV12-4 and TRBJ2-7; perhaps TRBD1 as D (5 bases). The CDR3 covers 12 residues. The V end lost 5 bases, the J end lost 3 bases, and 8 bases lay between the germline ends. The chain's CDR3 is CASSLQDYEQYF. The CDR3 bases are TGTGCCAGCAGTCTACAGGACTACGAGCAGTACTTC.

The CDR3 protein is CASSTGTVTGYTF. The CDR3, as DNA: TGTGCCAGCAGCACTGGGACAGTAACTGGCTACACCTTC. This chain uses TRBV7-2 with TRBJ1-2; 7 positions match TRBD1. The CDR3 runs to 13 residues. The germline V gene encodes CDR1 SGHTA and CDR2 FQGNSA. V trimming: 5 bases; J trimming: 7 bases; junction bases outside the gene matches: 7.

This rearrangement joins TRBV19 to TRBJ2-1, with 7 bases lining up with TRBD2. The CDR3 spans 15 residues. Looked up from germline, CDR1 is LNHDA and CDR2 is SQIVND (reference sequence). V shed 4 bases and J 3 bases; nucleotides not matched to a gene: 6. The CDR3 sequence is CASSTRDYLYNEQFF. CDR3 sequence (DNA): TGTGCCAGTAGTACGCGGGACTACCTCTACAATGAGCAGTTCTTC.

The CDR3 bases are TGCGCCAGCAGCTTCGGCCATGCCTCCTACGAGCAGTACTTC. It specifies CASSFGHASYEQYF. The rearrangement uses TRBV4-3 and TRBJ2-7; D is ambiguous. CDR1 is LGHNA and CDR2 is YSLEER in the germline V gene. There are 14 residues in the CDR3. V lost 5 bases, J lost 0 bases, and 11 bases lay in between.

The table lists this clone with a few counts. This chain links TRBV6-5 with TRBJ1-5; the D is unclear. Germline CDR1 is MNHEY and CDR2 is SVGAGI. The CDR3 is 12 residues long. Trimming pared 6 bases from V and 8 bases from J, leaving 11 bases between. The CDR3 DNA reads as TGTGCCAGCAGCGCAGCAGACGAGCCCCAGCATTTT. This translates into CASSAADEPQHF.

The chain uses TRBV19 and TRBJ2-3; unclear D gene. Germline lookup yields CDR1 LNHDA and CDR2 SQIVND (reference sequence). The germline V and J ends were trimmed by 5 bases and 5 bases, with 11 bases remaining between them. The CDR3 totals 13 residues. For the CDR3, the DNA is TGTGCCAGTAGTTTCTCCCACGAAGATACGCAGTATTTT. Its protein product is CASSFSHEDTQYF.

Of note for this clone: A read error may account for a junction end that differs from germline. The chain is built from TRBV4-1 and TRBJ2-6; the D is unclear. The CDR3 is made up of 15 amino acids. Germline V gene sequence: CDR1 MGHRA, CDR2 YSYEKL. Written as DNA, the CDR3 is TGCGCCAGCAACCAAAGGTGGCCTGGGGCCAACGTCCTGACTTTC. It is translated as CASNQRWPGANVLTF.

V and J are TRBV15 and TRBJ1-2; no firm D call. CDR1 and CDR2 (germline): LNHNV, YYDKDF (reference sequence). Trimming pared 4 bases from V and 2 bases from J, leaving 8 bases between. The CDR3 runs 13 residues. The CDR3 reads CATSKMANYGYTF. CDR3 bases: TGTGCCACCAGCAAGATGGCGAACTATGGCTACACCTTC.

With regard to this clone: A read error may account for a junction end that differs from germline. V and J are TRBV5-6 and TRBJ1-2; D remains unclear. Germline CDR1 reads SGHDT; CDR2 reads YYEEEE. The CDR3 spans 13 residues. The CDR3 region has the DNA TGTGTCAGCAGCTTGGATGCTAACTATGGCTACACCTTC. Amino acid sequence: CVSSLDANYGYTF.

This chain links TRBV5-8 with TRBJ2-6, with 7 bases that match TRBD1. Looked up from germline, CDR1 is SGHTS and CDR2 is YDEGEE. The V segment lost 4 bases and the J segment 2 bases; nucleotides outside the gene matches: 6. The CDR3 runs 16 residues. CDR3 protein: CASSQGQTTGANVLTF. The CDR3 nucleotides read TGTGCCAGCAGCCAGGGACAGACAACTGGGGCCAACGTCCTGACTTTC.

This chain uses TRBV5-1 with TRBJ2-5; the D is unclear. The CDR3 sequence is 14 residues long. From germline, CDR1 is SGHRS and CDR2 YFSETQ. Trimming removed 3 bases from V and 4 bases from J, with 13 bases in between. CDR3 loop: CASSWAPGGETQYF. CDR3 bases: TGCGCCAGCAGCTGGGCCCCCGGCGGAGAGACCCAGTACTTC.

CDR3 sequence reads: CASRNQGYTEAFF. The CDR3 DNA follows: TGTGCCAGCCGAAACCAGGGGTACACTGAAGCTTTCTTT. The chain has TRBV6-6 and TRBJ1-1; perhaps TRBD1 as D (6 bases). Looked up from germline, CDR1 is MNHNY and CDR2 is SVGAGI (reference sequence). This CDR3 spans 13 amino acids. Trimming removed 8 bases at V and 3 bases at J, with 13 bases between.

The J gene is TRBJ2-2, the V gene TRBV18; the match to TRBD2 covers 8 bases. V was pared by 0 bases and J by 7 bases, with 10 bases of the junction left unmatched. The CDR3 covers 17 residues. Germline CDR1 is KGHSH and CDR2 is LQKENI. The CDR3 is CASSPPLAGGTIGELFF. CDR3 DNA: TGTGCCAGCTCACCACCACTCGCGGGAGGCACGATCGGGGAGCTGTTTTTT.

V usage is TRBV12-3 or TRBV12-4 and J usage is TRBJ2-3, with 11 bases matching TRBD2. The CDR3 is made up of 13 amino acids. CDR3 nucleotides: TGTGTTGCGGGACTAGCGGTGGCAGATACGCAGTATTTT. This gives the protein CVAGLAVADTQYF.

The DNA of the CDR3 is TGTGCCAGTAGATTGAATATCGACCGAAACACTGAAGCTTTCTTT. Translated, it gives CASRLNIDRNTEAFF. The chain is built from TRBV19 and TRBJ1-1; D call uncertain. Germline lookup yields CDR1 LNHDA and CDR2 SQIVND (reference sequence). The CDR3 has 15 residues. The V gene lost 6 bases and the J gene lost 2 bases, with 16 bases spanning the gap.

This chain joins TRBV27 and TRBJ1-5; D remains unclear. Germline V gene sequence: CDR1 MNHEY, CDR2 SMNVEV (reference sequence). This CDR3 comprises 14 residues. Trimming took 6 bases from V and 4 from J, leaving 13 bases between them. This chain's CDR3 is CASREAFWNQPQHF. In DNA, the CDR3 is TGTGCCAGCAGAGAGGCGTTTTGGAATCAGCCCCAGCATTTT.

The chain is built from TRBV5-4 and TRBJ2-3, with no clear D. V lost 4 bases, J lost 0 bases, and 12 bases lay in between. This CDR3 comprises 15 residues. Germline lookup yields CDR1 SGHNT and CDR2 YYREEE (reference sequence). CDR3 DNA: TGTGCCAGCAGCGCGGACCGCATCAGCACAGATACGCAGTATTTT. It encodes CASSADRISTDTQYF.

The V gene is TRBV4-2, the J gene TRBJ2-2, with a tentative D call TRBD1 (5 bases). Between the trimmed V and J ends, which lost 4 bases and 4 bases, there was a span of 13 bases. This CDR3 is 15 amino acids long. From germline, CDR1 is LGHNA and CDR2 YNFKEQ. The CDR3 loop reads CASSPARASTGELFF. The CDR3 bases are TGTGCCAGCAGCCCGGCCAGGGCGAGCACCGGGGAGCTGTTTTTT.

The chain joins TRBV5-1 to TRBJ1-2; 10 positions match TRBD1. Germline loops: CDR1 SGHRS, CDR2 YFSETQ. The CDR3 totals 14 residues. The V and J ends lost 0 bases and 4 bases, in that order; junction bases with no gene match: 0. CDR3 DNA sequence: TGCGCCAGCAGCTTGGGACAGGGGGCCTATGGCTACACCTTC. It translates to CASSLGQGAYGYTF.

The rearrangement joins TRBV11-3 to TRBJ2-3; D is perhaps TRBD1 (5 bases). V gave up 0 bases and J gave up 2 bases, with 12 bases separating them. The CDR3 has 16 amino acids. Germline V gene sequence: CDR1 SGHNT, CDR2 YENEEA. The DNA for the CDR3 is TGTGCCAGCAGCTTAGATTCAGGGTTCACCACAGATACGCAGTATTTT. Translation: CASSLDSGFTTDTQYF.

The rearrangement joins TRBV27 to TRBJ1-4; D is perhaps TRBD1 (5 bases). The CDR3 is 17 residues long. Per the germline V gene, CDR1 is MNHEY and CDR2 is SMNVEV (reference sequence). Trimming took 3 bases from V and 2 from J, leaving 16 bases between them. CDR3 DNA: TGTGCCAGCAGTTTTCACCAGGGAAATTGGACTAATGAAAAACTGTTTTTT. Its translation is CASSFHQGNWTNEKLFF.